This T cell receptor (beta chain) originates from a study of somatic mutations in cytotoxic T cells in rheumatoid arthritis. Study-level points and caveats: Clonality measured in CD8+ T cells did not differ significantly between rheumatoid arthritis patients and age-matched healthy controls. Of the expanded CD8+ clones, the antigen targets were not known.

The germline gives CDR1 MNHEY, CDR2 SVGAGI. V lost 6 bases, J lost 4 bases, and 18 bases lay in between. The CDR3 is made up of 15 amino acids. Profiled with immunoSEQ multiplex PCR; TCRdb holds only in-frame clones, not every one. The sample holds roughly 13,000 clones, 82% seen once. To note about this clone: As yet, its antigen is unknown.

The source is an adult with rheumatoid arthritis. The sequenced sample consisted of CD8+ T cells sorted from blood. The genes are TRBV6-5 and TRBJ1-1, with D possibly TRBD1 on 5 matching bases. CDR3 protein: CASSRQGRGFTEAFF. As DNA, the CDR3 is TGTGCCAGCAGCCGCCAGGGCAGAGGTTTCACTGAAGCTTTCTTT.